This entry features one T cell receptor beta chain sequence. The antigen remains unidentified. The CDR3 is 16 amino acids. V was clipped by 2 bases and J by 0 bases, with 10 bases between them. Germline CDR1 SGHTA, CDR2 FQGNSA. Each CDR3 protein is one row after TCRdb ran MiXCR on the RT-PCR reads. The data show under 800,000 distinct CDR3 sequences, more than 11% seen once. The record originates from a study of response to subunit inactivated influenza vaccine. Overall study findings and caveats: It was the authors' suggestion that each seasonal influenza vaccination recruits few new T cells.

The sample consisted of PBMCs from blood, taken around 14 days before vaccination. The sequence came from a man in his forties or fifties who received an inactivated influenza vaccine. The chain uses TRBV7-2 and TRBJ2-2, with D perhaps TRBD1 (6 bases). CDR3 DNA sequence: TGTGCCAGCAGCTTAACGCAGGGGACGAACACCGGGGAGCTGTTTTTT. Translating it yields CASSLTQGTNTGELFF.